The 30 T cell receptor beta chains below were found in one sample sequenced in a study of cytomegalovirus exposure and HLA in healthy donors. The PCR contained 60 Vbeta and 13 Jbeta primers. Repertoires were generated with immunoSEQ multiplex PCR, while TCRdb's copy carries only in-frame clones and drops some. The table records more than 100,000 clones, about three fifths of them present only once. Sequenced material: PBMCs. The receptors originated from a man aged 35 to 55 in good health and CMV-seropositive.

In DNA form, the CDR3 reads TGCGCCAGCAGCTTGGTCGCTAGCGGTGCCGCCTACGAGCAGTACTTC. Translated, it gives CASSLVASGAAYEQYF. The chain has TRBV5-1 and TRBJ2-7; TRBD2 aligns across 7 bases. Trimming cost V 0 bases and J 2 bases; bases outside gene matches: 8. Per germline, CDR1 SGHRS and CDR2 YFSETQ. The CDR3 length is 16 residues.

V gene TRBV27 combines with J gene TRBJ1-2; 8 bases align to TRBD1. Germline CDR1 and CDR2: MNHEY and SMNVEV (reference sequence). V lost 5 bases and J lost 7; bases outside the gene matches: 9. The CDR3 has 14 amino acids. The CDR3 nucleotides are TGTGCCAGCAGTACCGGACAGGGCGGCAGTGGCTACACCTTC. This encodes CASSTGQGGSGYTF.

This clone has more than one count but fewer than ten. The rearrangement joins TRBV19 to TRBJ2-6; D ambiguous. The CDR3 loop spans 19 amino acids. In germline, CDR1 is LNHDA, CDR2 SQIVND (reference sequence). V lost 2 bases, J lost 0 bases, and 17 bases lay in between. In DNA, the CDR3 is TGTGCCAGTAGTATACCCTCGGCAGGTATACACTCTGGGGCCAACGTCCTGACTTTC. This translates into CASSIPSAGIHSGANVLTF.

J is TRBJ2-1 and V is TRBV4-1, with D possibly matching TRBD2 (5 bases). Trimming stripped 2 bases from V and 8 bases from J, with 13 bases between. This CDR3 contains 14 residues. Germline V gene data show CDR1 as MGHRA and CDR2 as YSYEKL. The CDR3, as DNA: TGCGCCAGCAGCCAAACGCTCGGGGTGTATGAGCAGTTCTTC. Residues: CASSQTLGVYEQFF.

In its sample, this clone was seen a few times. The V and J genes are TRBV5-6 and TRBJ2-2; 11 positions agree with TRBD2. Trimming removed 2 bases from V and 0 bases from J; junction bases left unmatched: 3. The CDR3 length is 17 residues. Germline loops: CDR1 SGHDT, CDR2 YYEEEE. CDR3 sequence: CASSFGLAGANTGELFF. The CDR3, as DNA: TGTGCCAGCAGCTTCGGACTAGCGGGCGCGAACACCGGGGAGCTGTTTTTT.

The chain links TRBV14 to TRBJ1-2, with 9 bases aligning to TRBD1. Per germline, CDR1 SGHDN and CDR2 FVKESK. CDR3 length: 15 amino acids. The V gene end was trimmed by 4 bases and the J gene end by 4 bases; junction bases not matched to a gene: 7. The CDR3: CASSPTGTGTYGYTF. In DNA, the CDR3 is TGTGCCAGCAGCCCGACCGGGACAGGGACCTATGGCTACACCTTC.

This clone occurred a few times. The chain has TRBV6-1 and TRBJ2-5, with D possibly TRBD2 on 5 matching bases. The germline gives CDR1 MNHNS, CDR2 SASEGT. This CDR3 is built from 13 residues. The V end lost 8 bases, the J end lost 7 bases, and 17 bases lay between the germline ends. The CDR3 loop is CASYLARRGTQYF. CDR3 DNA: TGTGCCAGCTACTTAGCGAGACGAGGGACCCAGTACTTC.

The chain employs TRBV5-1 and TRBJ2-5; TRBD1 agrees at 7 bases. The CDR3 length is 14 residues. Losses at the gene ends were 4 bases for V and 3 bases for J; bases not matched to a gene: 6. CDR1 and CDR2 (germline): SGHRS, YFSETQ. CDR3 DNA sequence: TGCGCCAGCAGCCCAGGGACAGTAGAAGAGACCCAGTACTTC. Translation: CASSPGTVEETQYF.

The rearrangement links TRBV5-1 to TRBJ2-3; weak D call: TRBD2 (6 bases). The CDR3 covers 15 residues. The ends were cut back, 2 bases at V and 0 bases at J, with 10 bases in the middle. CDR1 and CDR2 (germline): SGHRS, YFSETQ. CDR3 region: CASSFGGTSTDTQYF. The CDR3 coding sequence is TGCGCCAGCAGCTTTGGAGGGACTAGCACAGATACGCAGTATTTT.

There are a few counts of this clone. V gene TRBV6-1 combines with J gene TRBJ1-1; tentative D call: TRBD1 (6 bases). The V and J ends lost 6 bases and 4 bases respectively, with 15 bases between them. In germline, CDR1 is MNHNS, CDR2 SASEGT. The length of the CDR3 is 14 residues. The CDR3 is CASRSTGVSTEAFF. In DNA, the CDR3 is TGTGCCAGCAGATCGACAGGAGTAAGCACTGAAGCTTTCTTT.

This rearrangement joins TRBV7-9 to TRBJ1-5; 7 bases line up with TRBD1. Per the germline V gene, CDR1 is SEHNR and CDR2 is FQNEAQ (reference sequence). Trimming at V came to 5 bases and at J to 7 bases, leaving 11 bases not matched to a gene. The CDR3 is 15 residues long. The CDR3: CASSDSRGLRQPQHF. The DNA for the CDR3 is TGTGCCAGCAGCGATAGCAGGGGGTTAAGACAGCCCCAGCATTTT.

The rearrangement joins TRBV7-9 to TRBJ1-1; 9 bases agree with TRBD1. This CDR3 spans 14 amino acids. CDR1 is SEHNR, CDR2 FQNEAQ, per germline (reference sequence). With V trimmed by 5 bases and J by 7 bases, 8 bases remained unmatched. This CDR3 is CASSGGQGTYEAFF. CDR3 in DNA: TGTGCCAGCAGCGGGGGACAGGGCACCTATGAAGCTTTCTTT. The full variable domain, rest sourced from reference TRBV7-9 and TRBJ1-1, is DTGVSQNPRHKITKRGQNVTFRCDPISEHNRLYWYRQTLGQGPEFLTYFQNEAQLEKSRLLSDRFSAERPKGSFSTLEIQRTEQGDSAMYLCASSGGQGTYEAFFGQGTRLTVV.

This chain uses TRBV7-8 with TRBJ1-6; 8 bases map to TRBD1. CDR3 length: 14 residues. Germline V lookup: CDR1 SGHVS, CDR2 FQNEAQ. V lost 5 bases and J lost 8; bases outside the gene matches: 5. In nucleotides, the CDR3 is TGTGCCAGCAGCCCTGACAGGGGTTATTCACCCCTCCACTTT. Protein: CASSPDRGYSPLHF.

This rearrangement joins TRBV4-2 to TRBJ1-5; 8 nucleotides match TRBD1. This CDR3 spans 15 amino acids. With V trimmed by 2 bases and J by 1 base, 1 base remained unmatched. Germline loops: CDR1 LGHNA, CDR2 YNFKEQ. The CDR3 is CASSQTGGSNQPQHF. The DNA for the CDR3 is TGTGCCAGCAGCCAAACAGGGGGAAGCAATCAGCCCCAGCATTTT.

V and J are TRBV5-4 and TRBJ2-3; TRBD2 matches 9 bases. The length of the CDR3 is 15 residues. V shed 4 bases, J shed 1 base, and the junction held 4 bases outside the gene matches. CDR1 SGHNT and CDR2 YYREEE come from the germline V gene (reference sequence). The DNA of the CDR3 is TGTGCCAGCAGCCTAAGACTAGCGGGCACAGATACGCAGTATTTT. As protein: CASSLRLAGTDTQYF.

This clone was picked up a small number of times. The chain uses TRBV5-1 and TRBJ2-3; D unresolved. Trimming cost V 0 bases and J 2 bases, with 7 bases left between them. CDR1 and CDR2 (germline): SGHRS, YFSETQ. The CDR3 sequence is 14 residues long. CDR3 loop: CASSLGEITDTQYF. CDR3 DNA: TGCGCCAGCAGCTTGGGCGAGATCACAGATACGCAGTATTTT.

The chain carries TRBV6-1 and TRBJ2-5; TRBD1 agrees at 8 bases. Germline V lookup: CDR1 MNHNS, CDR2 SASEGT. V was pared by 8 bases and J by 5 bases, with 10 bases of the junction left unmatched. The CDR3 has 14 amino acids. For the CDR3, the DNA is TGTGCCAGCTGGCACAGGGGGTTCGGGGAGACCCAGTACTTC. As protein: CASWHRGFGETQYF.

The V and J genes are TRBV2 and TRBJ1-5; 7 positions agree with TRBD1. This CDR3 is built from 15 residues. J lost 0 bases, V lost 6 bases, and 5 bases had no gene match. Germline CDR1 is SNHLY and CDR2 is FYNNEI. CDR3 bases: TGTGCCAGCAGAACCGGGACAGTTAGCAATCAGCCCCAGCATTTT. It yields the protein CASRTGTVSNQPQHF.

This clone came up a few times. This sequence joins TRBV23-1 and TRBJ2-2; 8 nucleotides align to TRBD1. TRBV23-1 is marked as an open reading frame, function uncertain. This CDR3 has 18 residues. V lost 0 bases and J lost 2; bases outside the gene matches: 8. CDR3 sequence reads: CASSQSGQGIGNTGELFF. In nucleotides, the CDR3 is TGCGCCAGCAGTCAATCCGGACAGGGAATCGGTAACACCGGGGAGCTGTTTTTT.

V is TRBV5-1 and J is TRBJ2-5, with D maybe TRBD2 (5 bases). The V gene lost 1 base and the J gene lost 3 bases, with 10 bases spanning the gap. Per the germline V gene, CDR1 is SGHRS and CDR2 is YFSETQ. CDR3 size: 14 residues. The CDR3 DNA is TGCGCCAGCAGCTTGTGGACGGGGAAAGAGACCCAGTACTTC. Its translation: CASSLWTGKETQYF.

This CDR3 reads CASSYSPGRAGELFF. CDR3 nucleotide sequence: TGTGCCAGCAGTTACTCCCCCGGGAGGGCCGGGGAGCTGTTTTTT. V gene TRBV6-5 combines with J gene TRBJ2-2, with 8 bases matching TRBD2. This CDR3 has 15 amino acids. Germline V CDR1 and CDR2: MNHEY, SVGAGI. J gave up 6 bases and V 0 bases, and 3 bases lay outside the gene matches.

The chain is built from TRBV7-2 and TRBJ2-7; 8 nucleotides match TRBD2. The CDR3 is 16 residues long. With 4 bases clipped from V and 2 bases from J, the junction kept 10 bases outside the gene matches. Germline V gene sequence: CDR1 SGHTA, CDR2 FQGNSA. This CDR3 reads CASSSYPSGSAYEQYF. For the CDR3, the DNA is TGTGCCAGCAGCTCATACCCAAGCGGGAGCGCCTACGAGCAGTACTTC.

The V call is TRBV5-1, the J call TRBJ2-7, with 9 nucleotides matching TRBD1. Unmatched junction bases numbered 7, after V lost 4 bases and J lost 2 bases. Germline lookup yields CDR1 SGHRS and CDR2 YFSETQ. CDR3 length equals 15 residues. The CDR3 sequence: CASSTGTGSAYEQYF. The CDR3 DNA is TGCGCCAGCAGCACCGGGACAGGGAGCGCCTACGAGCAGTACTTC. Supplemented by reference TRBV5-1 and TRBJ2-7, the full variable domain reads KAGVTQTPRYLIKTRGQQVTLSCSPISGHRSVSWYQQTPGQGLQFLFEYFSETQRNKGNFPGRFSGRQFSNSRSEMNVSTLELGDSALYLCASSTGTGSAYEQYFGPGTRLTVT.

The V gene is TRBV4-1, the J gene TRBJ1-5; 10 bases align to TRBD1. Germline V gives CDR1 MGHRA, CDR2 YSYEKL. The CDR3 is made up of 18 amino acids. Unmatched junction bases numbered 12, after V lost 0 bases and J lost 7 bases. The CDR3 reads CASSQDLSDRGRSQPQHF. DNA of the CDR3: TGCGCCAGCAGCCAAGATCTTTCCGACAGGGGGCGAAGCCAGCCCCAGCATTTT.

This clone is a singleton in its sample. The V and J genes are TRBV10-3 and TRBJ2-1, with 7 nucleotides matching TRBD2. This CDR3 is 12 amino acids long. Germline assignment: CDR1 ENHRY and CDR2 SYGVKD. The junction had 8 bases not matched to a gene; V was cut back by 10 bases and J by 8 bases. In DNA, the CDR3 is TGTGCCACCCTGACTAGCCGCGATGAGCAGTTCTTC. The encoded protein is CATLTSRDEQFF.

This clone was seen only a few times. The genes are TRBV12-2 and TRBJ2-5; TRBD1 is the table's D call, not checked against the DNA. The J call may be in error: the DNA end matches TRBJ2-7 better. TRBV12-2 represents a pseudogene. The CDR3 spans 16 residues. The CDR3 is CASRYRGQGAVHEQYF. The CDR3 coding sequence is TGTGCAAGTCGCTACCGAGGACAGGGGGCAGTCCACGAGCAGTACTTC.

The chain links TRBV2 to TRBJ1-3; 8 bases agree with TRBD1. The V segment lost 4 bases and the J segment 4 bases; nucleotides outside the gene matches: 6. The CDR3 is made up of 15 amino acids. The germline gives CDR1 SNHLY, CDR2 FYNNEI. The CDR3 loop is CASSATGVGGNTIYF. In nucleotides, the CDR3 is TGTGCCAGCAGTGCGACAGGGGTAGGGGGAAACACCATATATTTT.

The V gene is TRBV12-5, the J gene TRBJ2-1, with 7 nucleotides matching TRBD2. The J segment lost 8 bases and the V segment lost 0 bases, leaving 10 bases of the junction unmatched. Germline V lookup: CDR1 LGHNT, CDR2 FRNRAP. The CDR3 length is 16 residues. CDR3 DNA: TGTGCTAGTGGTTTGGTGATCGGACTAGTCAACCATGAGCAGTTCTTC. Translated: CASGLVIGLVNHEQFF.

This chain uses TRBV7-9 with TRBJ1-2; D perhaps matches TRBD1 (6 bases). Trimming shortened V by 2 bases and J by 1 base, and 8 bases separated the two germline ends. Germline V CDR1 and CDR2: SEHNR, FQNEAQ (reference sequence). The CDR3 extends over 14 amino acids. The CDR3 sequence is CASSLTGFNYGYTF. The CDR3, as DNA: TGTGCCAGCAGCTTAACAGGGTTTAACTATGGCTACACCTTC. Drawing the rest from reference TRBV7-9 and TRBJ1-2, the complete variable domain is DTGVSQNPRHKITKRGQNVTFRCDPISEHNRLYWYRQTLGQGPEFLTYFQNEAQLEKSRLLSDRFSAERPKGSFSTLEIQRTEQGDSAMYLCASSLTGFNYGYTFGSGTRLTVV.

J is TRBJ1-1 and V is TRBV6-5, with a tentative D call TRBD1 (6 bases). The CDR3 sequence is 15 residues long. Germline V lookup: CDR1 MNHEY, CDR2 SVGAGI. V lost 1 base and J lost 1, with 10 bases in between. CDR3 sequence reads: CASSYYGQTNTEAFF. The CDR3, as DNA: TGTGCCAGCAGTTACTATGGACAGACGAACACTGAAGCTTTCTTT.